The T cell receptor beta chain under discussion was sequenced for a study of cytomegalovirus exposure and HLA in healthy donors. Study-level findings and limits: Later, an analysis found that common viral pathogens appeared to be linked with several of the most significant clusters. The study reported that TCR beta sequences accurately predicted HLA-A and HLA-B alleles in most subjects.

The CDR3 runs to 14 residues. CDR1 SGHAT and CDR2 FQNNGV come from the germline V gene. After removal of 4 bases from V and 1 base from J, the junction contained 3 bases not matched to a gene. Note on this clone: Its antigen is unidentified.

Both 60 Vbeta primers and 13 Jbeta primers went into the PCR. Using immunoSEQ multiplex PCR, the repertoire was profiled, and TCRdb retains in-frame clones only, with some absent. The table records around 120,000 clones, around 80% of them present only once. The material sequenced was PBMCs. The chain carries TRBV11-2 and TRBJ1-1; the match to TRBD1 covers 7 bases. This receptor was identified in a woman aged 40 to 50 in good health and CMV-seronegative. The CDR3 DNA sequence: TGTGCCAGCAGCTACGGGACAGCGAACACTGAAGCTTTCTTT. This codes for CASSYGTANTEAFF.